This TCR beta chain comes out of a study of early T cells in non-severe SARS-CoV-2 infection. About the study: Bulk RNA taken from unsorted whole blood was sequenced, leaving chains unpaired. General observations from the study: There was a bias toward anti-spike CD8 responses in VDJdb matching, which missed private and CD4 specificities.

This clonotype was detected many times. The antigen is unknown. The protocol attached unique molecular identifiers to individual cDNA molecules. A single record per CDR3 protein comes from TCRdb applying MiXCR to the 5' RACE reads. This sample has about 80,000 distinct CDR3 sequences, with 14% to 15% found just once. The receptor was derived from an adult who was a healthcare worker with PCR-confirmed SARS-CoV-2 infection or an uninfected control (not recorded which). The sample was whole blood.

CDR3 residues: CASRTGDNTEAFF. In nucleotides, the CDR3 is TGCGCCAGCAGAACAGGGGATAACACTGAAGCTTTCTTT. The V and J genes are TRBV5-1 and TRBJ1-1; 7 bases agree with TRBD1. The CDR3 spans 13 residues. The V and J ends lost 5 bases and 2 bases, in that order; junction bases with no gene match: 3. Per germline, CDR1 SGHRS and CDR2 YFSETQ.